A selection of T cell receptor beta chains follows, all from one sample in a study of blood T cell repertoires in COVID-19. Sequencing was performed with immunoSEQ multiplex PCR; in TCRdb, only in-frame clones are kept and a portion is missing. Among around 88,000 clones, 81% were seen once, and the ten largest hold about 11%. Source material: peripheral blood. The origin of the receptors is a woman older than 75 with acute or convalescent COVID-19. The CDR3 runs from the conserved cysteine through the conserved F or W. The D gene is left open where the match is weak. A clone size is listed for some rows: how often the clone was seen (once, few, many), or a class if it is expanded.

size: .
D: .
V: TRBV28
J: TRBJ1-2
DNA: TGTGCCAGCAGCAACCCGAGGACACACTATGGCTACACCTTC
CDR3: CASSNPRTHYGYTF

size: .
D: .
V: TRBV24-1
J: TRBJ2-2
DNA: TGTGCCACCAGTGTCGCAAGGGACACGAACACCGGGGAGCTGTTTTTT
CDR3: CATSVARDTNTGELFF

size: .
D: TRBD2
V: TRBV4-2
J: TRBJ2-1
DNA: TGTGCCAGCAGCCAAGCCCTTGGCCGGGGGGGCCATAACAATGAGCAGTTCTTC
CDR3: CASSQALGRGGHNNEQFF

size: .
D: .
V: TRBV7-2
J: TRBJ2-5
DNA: TGTGCCAGCAGCTCCGCCCGGACGGGGTCAGAGACCCAGTACTTC
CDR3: CASSSARTGSETQYF

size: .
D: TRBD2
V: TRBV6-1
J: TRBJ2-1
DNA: TGTGCCAGCAGTGTGCTAGCGGGGGGCGTCCACAATGAGCAGTTCTTC
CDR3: CASSVLAGGVHNEQFF

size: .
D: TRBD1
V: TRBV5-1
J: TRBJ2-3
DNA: TGCGCCAGCAGCTCACCGGGACAGGGAGCCACAGATACGCAGTATTTT
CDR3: CASSSPGQGATDTQYF

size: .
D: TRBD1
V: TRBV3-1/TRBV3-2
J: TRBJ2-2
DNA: TGTGCCAGCAGCCGGGGACAGACCGGGGAGCTGTTTTTT
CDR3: CASSRGQTGELFF

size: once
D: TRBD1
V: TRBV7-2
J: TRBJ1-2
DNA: TGTGCCAGCAGCTTAGGACAGGGGATCGGCTACACCTTC
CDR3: CASSLGQGIGYTF

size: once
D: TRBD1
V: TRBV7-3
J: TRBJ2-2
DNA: TGTGCCAGCAGCGTACAGGGGTCAGGGGAGCTGTTTTTT
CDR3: CASSVQGSGELFF

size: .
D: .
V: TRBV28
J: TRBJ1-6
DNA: TGTGCCAGCAGTTTATCAATGGGGGCCAATTCACCCCTCCACTTT
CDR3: CASSLSMGANSPLHF

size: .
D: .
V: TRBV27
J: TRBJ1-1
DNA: TGTGCCAGCACAGGGTACACTGAAGCTTTCTTT
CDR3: CASTGYTEAFF

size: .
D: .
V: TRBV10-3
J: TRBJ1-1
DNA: TGTGCCATCAGTGGCGGGAGGGACGGAGTGTCTGAAGCTTTCTTT
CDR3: CAISGGRDGVSEAFF

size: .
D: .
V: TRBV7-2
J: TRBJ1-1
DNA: TGTGCCAGCAGTTCAGCGGGGACAATCGGAGCTGAAGCTTTCTTT
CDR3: CASSSAGTIGAEAFF

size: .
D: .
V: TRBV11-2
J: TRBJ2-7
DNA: TGTGCCAGCAGCACCAACAGGGTGCCTTACGAGCAGTACTTC
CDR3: CASSTNRVPYEQYF

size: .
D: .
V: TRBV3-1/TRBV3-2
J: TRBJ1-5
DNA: TGTGCCAGCAGCCATCGGACAAACAATCAGCCCCAGCATTTT
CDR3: CASSHRTNNQPQHF